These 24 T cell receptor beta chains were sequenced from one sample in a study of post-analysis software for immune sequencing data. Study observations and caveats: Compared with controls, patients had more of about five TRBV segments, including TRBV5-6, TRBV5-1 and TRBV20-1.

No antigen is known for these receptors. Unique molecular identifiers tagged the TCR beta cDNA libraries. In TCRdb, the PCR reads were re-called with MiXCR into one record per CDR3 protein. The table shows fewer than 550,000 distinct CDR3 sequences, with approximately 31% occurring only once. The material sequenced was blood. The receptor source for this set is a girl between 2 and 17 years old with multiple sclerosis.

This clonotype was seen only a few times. CDR3 in amino acids: CASSLPTGYGYTF. As DNA, the CDR3 is TGTGCCAGCAGTTTACCTACAGGGTATGGCTACACCTTC. The V and J genes are TRBV12-3 or TRBV12-4 and TRBJ1-2; possible D gene TRBD1, 6 bases. This CDR3 region has 13 residues. V lost 2 bases, J lost 5 bases, and 9 bases lay in between.

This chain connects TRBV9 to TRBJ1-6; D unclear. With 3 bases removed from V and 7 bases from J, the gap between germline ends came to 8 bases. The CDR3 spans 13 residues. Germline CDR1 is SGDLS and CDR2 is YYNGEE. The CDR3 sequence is CASSGRENSPLHF. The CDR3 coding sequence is TGTGCCAGCAGCGGGCGGGAGAATTCACCCCTCCACTTT.

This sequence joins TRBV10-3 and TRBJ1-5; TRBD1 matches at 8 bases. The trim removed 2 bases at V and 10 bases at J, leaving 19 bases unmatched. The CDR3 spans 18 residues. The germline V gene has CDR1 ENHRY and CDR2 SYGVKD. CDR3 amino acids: CAISEQGAGTGGTVPQHF. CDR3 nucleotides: TGTGCCATCAGTGAGCAGGGGGCCGGGACAGGAGGTACGGTCCCCCAGCATTTT.

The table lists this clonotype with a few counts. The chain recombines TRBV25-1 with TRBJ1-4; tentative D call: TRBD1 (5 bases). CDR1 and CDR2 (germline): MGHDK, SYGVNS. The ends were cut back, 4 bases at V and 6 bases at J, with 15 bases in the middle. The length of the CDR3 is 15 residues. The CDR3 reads CASSAGGGLYEKLFF. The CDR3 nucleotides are TGTGCCAGCAGTGCTGGGGGAGGGCTGTATGAAAAACTGTTTTTT.

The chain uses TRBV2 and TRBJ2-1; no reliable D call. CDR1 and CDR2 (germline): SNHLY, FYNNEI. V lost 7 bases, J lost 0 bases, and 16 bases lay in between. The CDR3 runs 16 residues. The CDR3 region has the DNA TGTGCCAGCACCTTGGACGGATATAGCTCCTACAATGAGCAGTTCTTC. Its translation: CASTLDGYSSYNEQFF.

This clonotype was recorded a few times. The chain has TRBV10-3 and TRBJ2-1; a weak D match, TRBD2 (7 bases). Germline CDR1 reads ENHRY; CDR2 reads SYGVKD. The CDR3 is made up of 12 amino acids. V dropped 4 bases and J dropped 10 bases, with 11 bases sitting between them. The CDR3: CAISVGGREQFF. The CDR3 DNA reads TGTGCCATCAGTGTGGGGGGGCGAGAGCAGTTCTTC.

In nucleotides, the CDR3 is TGTGCCAGCAGCCAACCGGGACAGCCCGGCTATGGCTACACCTTC. Translated, it gives CASSQPGQPGYGYTF. The J gene is TRBJ1-2, the V gene TRBV3-1; the match to TRBD1 covers 7 bases. This CDR3 region has 15 residues. Looked up from germline, CDR1 is LGHDT and CDR2 is YNNKEL (reference sequence). Trimming removed 2 bases from V and 4 bases from J; junction bases left unmatched: 7.

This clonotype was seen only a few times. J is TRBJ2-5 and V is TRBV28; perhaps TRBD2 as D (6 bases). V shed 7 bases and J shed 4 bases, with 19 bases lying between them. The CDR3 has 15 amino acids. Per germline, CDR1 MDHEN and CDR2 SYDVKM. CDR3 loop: CASNRQATGGETQYF. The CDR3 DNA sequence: TGTGCCAGCAATCGCCAGGCGACCGGGGGAGAGACCCAGTACTTC. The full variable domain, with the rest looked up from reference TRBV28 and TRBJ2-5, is DVKVTQSSRYLVKRTGEKVFLECVQDMDHENMFWYRQDPGLGLRLIYFSYDVKMKEKGDIPEGYSVSREKKERFSLILESASTNQTSMYLCASNRQATGGETQYFGPGTRLLVL.

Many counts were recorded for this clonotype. CDR3: CASSLGQGVDTQYF. The CDR3 nucleotides are TGTGCCAGCAGCTTAGGACAGGGAGTAGATACGCAGTATTTT. This chain joins TRBV6-5 and TRBJ2-3; 8 nucleotides match TRBD1. There are 14 residues in the CDR3. Germline lookup yields CDR1 MNHEY and CDR2 SVGAGI. Trimming at V came to 6 bases and at J to 5 bases, leaving 7 bases not matched to a gene.

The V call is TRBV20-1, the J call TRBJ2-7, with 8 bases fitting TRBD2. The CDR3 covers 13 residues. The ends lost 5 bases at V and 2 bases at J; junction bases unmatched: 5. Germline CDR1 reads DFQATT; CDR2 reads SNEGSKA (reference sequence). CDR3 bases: TGCAGTGCTTTGAGCGGGGGAACCTACGAGCAGTACTTC. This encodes CSALSGGTYEQYF.

Here the CDR3 DNA reads TGCAGTGCTAGGGACAGTCGATCCTACGAGCAGTACTTC. Translation: CSARDSRSYEQYF. The chain couples TRBV20-1 to TRBJ2-7, with a possible D match to TRBD1 (6 bases). The CDR3 contains 13 residues. The ends were cut back, 3 bases at V and 1 base at J, with 10 bases in the middle. CDR1 is DFQATT, CDR2 SNEGSKA, per germline (reference sequence).

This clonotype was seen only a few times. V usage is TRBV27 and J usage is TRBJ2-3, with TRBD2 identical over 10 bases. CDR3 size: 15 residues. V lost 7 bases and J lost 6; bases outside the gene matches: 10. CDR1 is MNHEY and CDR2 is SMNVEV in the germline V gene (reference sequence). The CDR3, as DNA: TGTGCCAGCAACCTGCCTAGCGGGGGTTTGGATACGCAGTATTTT. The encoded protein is CASNLPSGGLDTQYF.

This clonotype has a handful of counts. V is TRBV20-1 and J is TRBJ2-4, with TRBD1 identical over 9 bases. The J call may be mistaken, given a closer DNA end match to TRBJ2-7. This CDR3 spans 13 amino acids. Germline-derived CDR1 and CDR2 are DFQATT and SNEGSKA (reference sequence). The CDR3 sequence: CSAGYRGLNEQYF. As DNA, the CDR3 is TGCAGTGCTGGGTACAGGGGGCTAAACGAGCAGTACTTC.

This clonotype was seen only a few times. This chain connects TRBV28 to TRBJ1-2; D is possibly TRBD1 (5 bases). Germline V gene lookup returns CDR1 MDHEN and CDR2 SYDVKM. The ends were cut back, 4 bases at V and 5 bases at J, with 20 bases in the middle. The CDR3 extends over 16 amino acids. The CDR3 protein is CASSSLVGGREYGYTF. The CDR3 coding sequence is TGTGCCAGCAGTTCCCTTGTCGGCGGCAGGGAATATGGCTACACCTTC.

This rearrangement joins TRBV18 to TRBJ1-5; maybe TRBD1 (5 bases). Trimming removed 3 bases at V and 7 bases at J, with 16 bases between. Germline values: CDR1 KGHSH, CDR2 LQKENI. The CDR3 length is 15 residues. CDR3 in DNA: TGTGCCAGCTCACCCAGGCAGGGAAGTGGACAGCCCCAGCATTTT. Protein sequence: CASSPRQGSGQPQHF.

CDR3 protein: CSVTEVGVRAFF. Here the CDR3 DNA reads TGCAGCGTGACGGAGGTCGGGGTTCGGGCTTTCTTT. The chain has TRBV29-1 and TRBJ1-1; D not resolved. The germline gives CDR1 SQVTM, CDR2 ANQGSEA. V lost 6 bases and J lost 11, with 19 bases in between. The CDR3 length is 12 residues. The full variable domain, rest sourced from reference TRBV29-1 and TRBJ1-1, is SAVISQKPSRDICQRGTSLTIQCQVDSQVTMMFWYRQQPGQSLTLIATANQGSEATYESGFVIDKFPISRPNLTFSTLTVSNMSPEDSSIYLCSVTEVGVRAFFGQGTRLTVV.

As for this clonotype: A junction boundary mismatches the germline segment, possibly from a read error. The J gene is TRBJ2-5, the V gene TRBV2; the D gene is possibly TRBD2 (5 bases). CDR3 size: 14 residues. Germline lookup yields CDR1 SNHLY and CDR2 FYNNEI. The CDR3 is CVSSDADQREEQYF. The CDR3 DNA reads TGTGTCAGCAGTGATGCTGACCAACGGGAAGAGCAGTACTTC.

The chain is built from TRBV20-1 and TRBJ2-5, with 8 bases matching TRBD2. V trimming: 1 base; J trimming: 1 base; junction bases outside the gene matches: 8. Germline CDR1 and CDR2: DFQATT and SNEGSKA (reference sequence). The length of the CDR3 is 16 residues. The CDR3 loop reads CSARAQLADTQETQYF. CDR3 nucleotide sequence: TGCAGTGCTAGAGCTCAACTAGCGGACACCCAAGAGACCCAGTACTTC.

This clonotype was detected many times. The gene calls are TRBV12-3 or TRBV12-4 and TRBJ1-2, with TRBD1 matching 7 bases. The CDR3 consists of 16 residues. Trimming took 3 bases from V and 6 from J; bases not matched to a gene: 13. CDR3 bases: TGTGCCAGCAGTTTCCCGGGACAGACGTCCAAAAATGGCTACACCTTC. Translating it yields CASSFPGQTSKNGYTF.

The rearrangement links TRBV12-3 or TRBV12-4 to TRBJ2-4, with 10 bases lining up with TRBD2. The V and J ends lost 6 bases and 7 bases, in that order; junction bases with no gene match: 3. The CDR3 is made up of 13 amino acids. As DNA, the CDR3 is TGTGCCAGCAGACAGACTAGCGGGAACATTCAGTACTTC. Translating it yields CASRQTSGNIQYF.

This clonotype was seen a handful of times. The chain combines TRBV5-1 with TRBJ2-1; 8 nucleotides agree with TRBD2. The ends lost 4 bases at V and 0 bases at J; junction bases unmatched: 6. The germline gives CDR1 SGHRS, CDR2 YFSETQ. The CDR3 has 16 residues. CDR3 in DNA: TGCGCCAGCAGCCTTAGCGGGGTGAGCTCCTACAATGAGCAGTTCTTC. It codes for CASSLSGVSSYNEQFF.

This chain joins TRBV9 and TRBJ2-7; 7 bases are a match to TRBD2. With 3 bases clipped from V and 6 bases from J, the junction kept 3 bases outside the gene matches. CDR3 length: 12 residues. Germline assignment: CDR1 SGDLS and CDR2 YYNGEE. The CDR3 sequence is CASSGLAGEQYF. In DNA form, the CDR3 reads TGTGCCAGCAGCGGACTAGCCGGCGAGCAGTACTTC.

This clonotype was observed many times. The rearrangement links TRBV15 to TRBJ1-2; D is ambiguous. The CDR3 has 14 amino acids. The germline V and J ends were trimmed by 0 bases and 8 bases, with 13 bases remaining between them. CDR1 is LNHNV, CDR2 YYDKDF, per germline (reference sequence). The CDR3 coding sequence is TGTGCCACCAGCAGAGATCCGAGATCCTACGGCTACACCTTC. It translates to CATSRDPRSYGYTF. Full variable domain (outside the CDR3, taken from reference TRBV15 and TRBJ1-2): DAMVIQNPRYQVTQFGKPVTLSCSQTLNHNVMYWYQQKSSQAPKLLFHYYDKDFNNEADTPDNFQSRRPNTSFCFLDIRSPGLGDTAMYLCATSRDPRSYGYTFGSGTRLTVV.

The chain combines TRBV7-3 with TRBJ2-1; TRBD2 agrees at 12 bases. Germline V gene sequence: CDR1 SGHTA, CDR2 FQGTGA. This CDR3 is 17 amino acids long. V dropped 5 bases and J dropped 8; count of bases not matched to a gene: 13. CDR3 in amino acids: CASSPRATSGGRDEQFF. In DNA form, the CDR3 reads TGTGCCAGCAGCCCCCGGGCTACTAGCGGGGGGCGCGATGAGCAGTTCTTC.